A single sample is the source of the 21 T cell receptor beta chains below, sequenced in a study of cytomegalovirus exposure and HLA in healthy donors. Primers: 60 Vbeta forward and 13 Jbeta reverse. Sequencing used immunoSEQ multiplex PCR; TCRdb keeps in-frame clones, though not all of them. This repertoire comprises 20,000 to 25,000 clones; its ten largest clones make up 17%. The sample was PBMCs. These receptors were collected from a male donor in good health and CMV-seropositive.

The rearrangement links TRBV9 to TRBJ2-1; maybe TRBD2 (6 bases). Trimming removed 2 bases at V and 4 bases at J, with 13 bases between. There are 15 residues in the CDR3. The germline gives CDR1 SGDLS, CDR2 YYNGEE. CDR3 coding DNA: TGTGCCAGCAGCGTGGATTCCGGGGGATACAATGAGCAGTTCTTC. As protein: CASSVDSGGYNEQFF. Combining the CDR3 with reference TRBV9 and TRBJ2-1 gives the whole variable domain DSGVTQTPKHLITATGQRVTLRCSPRSGDLSVYWYQQSLDQGLQFLIQYYNGEERAKGNILERFSAQQFPDLHSELNLSSLELGDSALYFCASSVDSGGYNEQFFGPGTRLTVL.

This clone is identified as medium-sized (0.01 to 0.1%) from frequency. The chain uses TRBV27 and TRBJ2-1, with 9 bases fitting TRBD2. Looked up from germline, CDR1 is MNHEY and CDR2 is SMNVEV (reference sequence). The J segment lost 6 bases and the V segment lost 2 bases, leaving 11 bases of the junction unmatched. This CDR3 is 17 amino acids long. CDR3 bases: TGTGCCAGCAGTTTACGTATTAGCGGGGGCCAAATCAATGAGCAGTTCTTC. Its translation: CASSLRISGGQINEQFF.

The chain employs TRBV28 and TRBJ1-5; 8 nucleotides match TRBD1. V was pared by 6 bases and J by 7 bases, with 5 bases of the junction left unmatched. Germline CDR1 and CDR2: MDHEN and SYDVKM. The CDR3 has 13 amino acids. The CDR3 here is CASSPTGAQPQHF. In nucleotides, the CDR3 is TGTGCCAGCAGCCCGACAGGGGCACAGCCCCAGCATTTT.

CDR3 loop: CASSRRGEQGALGNTIYF. As DNA, the CDR3 is TGCGCCAGCAGCCGGAGGGGGGAACAGGGGGCGCTTGGAAACACCATATATTTT. The rearrangement uses TRBV4-1 and TRBJ1-3; 9 bases line up with TRBD1. This CDR3 has 18 residues. Germline trimming cut 4 bases from V and 3 bases from J; bases unmatched to any gene: 13. CDR1 and CDR2 (germline): MGHRA, YSYEKL.

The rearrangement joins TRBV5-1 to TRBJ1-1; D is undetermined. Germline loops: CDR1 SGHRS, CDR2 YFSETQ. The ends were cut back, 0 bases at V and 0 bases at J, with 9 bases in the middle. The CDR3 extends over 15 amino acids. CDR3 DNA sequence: TGCGCCAGCAGCTTGGATGGAGCTATGAACACTGAAGCTTTCTTT. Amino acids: CASSLDGAMNTEAFF. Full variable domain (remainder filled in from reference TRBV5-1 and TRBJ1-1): KAGVTQTPRYLIKTRGQQVTLSCSPISGHRSVSWYQQTPGQGLQFLFEYFSETQRNKGNFPGRFSGRQFSNSRSEMNVSTLELGDSALYLCASSLDGAMNTEAFFGQGTRLTVV.

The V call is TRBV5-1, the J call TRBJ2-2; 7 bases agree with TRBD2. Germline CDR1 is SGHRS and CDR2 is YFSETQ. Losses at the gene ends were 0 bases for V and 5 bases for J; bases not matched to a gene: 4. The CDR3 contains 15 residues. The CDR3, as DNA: TGCGCCAGCAGCTTGGGCGGTAGCGGGACCGGGGAGCTGTTTTTT. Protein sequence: CASSLGGSGTGELFF.

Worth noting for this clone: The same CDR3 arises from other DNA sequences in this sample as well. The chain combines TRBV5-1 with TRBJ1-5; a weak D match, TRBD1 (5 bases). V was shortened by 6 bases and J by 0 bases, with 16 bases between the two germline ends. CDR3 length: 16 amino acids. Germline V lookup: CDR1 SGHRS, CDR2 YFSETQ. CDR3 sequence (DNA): TGCGCCAGCAACTTACCGGACACAGATAGCAATCAGCCCCAGCATTTT. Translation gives CASNLPDTDSNQPQHF.

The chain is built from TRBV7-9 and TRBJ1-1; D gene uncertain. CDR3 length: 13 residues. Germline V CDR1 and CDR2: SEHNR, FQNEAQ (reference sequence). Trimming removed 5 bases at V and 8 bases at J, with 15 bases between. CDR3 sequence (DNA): TGTGCCAGCAGCGGCGGAGGAACGGGAGAAGCTTTCTTT. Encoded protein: CASSGGGTGEAFF. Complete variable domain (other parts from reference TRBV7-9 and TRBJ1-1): DTGVSQNPRHKITKRGQNVTFRCDPISEHNRLYWYRQTLGQGPEFLTYFQNEAQLEKSRLLSDRFSAERPKGSFSTLEIQRTEQGDSAMYLCASSGGGTGEAFFGQGTRLTVV.

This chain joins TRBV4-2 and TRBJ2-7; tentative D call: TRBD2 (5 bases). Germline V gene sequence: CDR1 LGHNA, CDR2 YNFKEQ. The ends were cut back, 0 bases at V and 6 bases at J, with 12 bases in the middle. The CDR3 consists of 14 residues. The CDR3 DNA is TGTGCCAGCAGCCAAGATTGGTTAGCGACCGAGCAGTACTTC. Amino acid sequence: CASSQDWLATEQYF.

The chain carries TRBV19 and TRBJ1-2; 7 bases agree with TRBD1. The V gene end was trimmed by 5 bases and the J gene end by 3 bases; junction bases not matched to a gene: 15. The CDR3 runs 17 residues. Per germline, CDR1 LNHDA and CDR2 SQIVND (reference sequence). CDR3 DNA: TGTGCCAGTAGTCCCAATCCGGGACAGTTAAGTTACTATGGCTACACCTTC. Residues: CASSPNPGQLSYYGYTF.

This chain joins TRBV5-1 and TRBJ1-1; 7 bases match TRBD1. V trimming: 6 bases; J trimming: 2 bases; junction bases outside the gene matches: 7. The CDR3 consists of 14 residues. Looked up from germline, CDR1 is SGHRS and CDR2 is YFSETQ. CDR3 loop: CASTRTGVNTEAFF. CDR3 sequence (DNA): TGCGCCAGCACCCGGACAGGCGTAAACACTGAAGCTTTCTTT.

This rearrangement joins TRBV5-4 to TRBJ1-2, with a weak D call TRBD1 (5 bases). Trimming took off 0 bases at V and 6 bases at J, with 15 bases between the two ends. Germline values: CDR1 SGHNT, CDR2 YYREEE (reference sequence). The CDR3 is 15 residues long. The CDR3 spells CASSLVSEGAHGYTF. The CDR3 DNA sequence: TGTGCCAGCAGCTTGGTCTCAGAAGGGGCCCATGGCTACACCTTC.

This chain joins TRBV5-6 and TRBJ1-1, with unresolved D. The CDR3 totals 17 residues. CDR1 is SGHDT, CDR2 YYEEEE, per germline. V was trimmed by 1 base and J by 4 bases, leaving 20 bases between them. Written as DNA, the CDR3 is TGTGCCAGCAGCTTGTACGGAGCACTCCTAGAGGGCACTGAAGCTTTCTTT. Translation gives CASSLYGALLEGTEAFF.

The CDR3: CASSQDRMRGQSTGELFF. The CDR3 DNA sequence: TGCGCCAGCAGCCAAGATCGTATGAGGGGGCAGAGCACCGGGGAGCTGTTTTTT. V usage is TRBV4-3 and J usage is TRBJ2-2; 7 nucleotides align to TRBD1. CDR1 is LGHNA, CDR2 YSLEER, per germline. This CDR3 has 18 amino acids. V gave up 0 bases and J gave up 4 bases; unmatched junction bases: 11.

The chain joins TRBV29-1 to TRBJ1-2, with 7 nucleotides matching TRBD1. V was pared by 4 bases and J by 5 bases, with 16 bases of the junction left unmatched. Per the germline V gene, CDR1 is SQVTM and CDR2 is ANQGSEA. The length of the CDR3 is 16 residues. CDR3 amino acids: CSVAGTVVPPAYGYTF. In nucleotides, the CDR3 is TGCAGCGTTGCCGGGACAGTCGTTCCCCCGGCGTATGGCTACACCTTC.

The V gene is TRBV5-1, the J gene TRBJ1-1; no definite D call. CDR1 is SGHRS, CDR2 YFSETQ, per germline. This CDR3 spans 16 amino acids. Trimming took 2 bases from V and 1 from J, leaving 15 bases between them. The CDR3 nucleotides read TGCGCCAGCAGCTTTTCTATGGTGGCGGGGAACACTGAAGCTTTCTTT. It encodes CASSFSMVAGNTEAFF.

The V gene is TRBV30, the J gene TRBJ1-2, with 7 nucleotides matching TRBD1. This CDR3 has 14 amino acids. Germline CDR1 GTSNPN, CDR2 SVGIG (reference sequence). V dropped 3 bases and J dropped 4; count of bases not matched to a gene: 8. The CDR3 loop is CAWRVDREFYGYTF. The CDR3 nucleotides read TGTGCCTGGAGAGTCGACAGGGAGTTCTATGGCTACACCTTC.

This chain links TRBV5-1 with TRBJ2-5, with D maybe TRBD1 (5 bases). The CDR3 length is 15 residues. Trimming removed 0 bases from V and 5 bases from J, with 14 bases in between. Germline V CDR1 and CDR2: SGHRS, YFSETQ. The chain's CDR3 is CASSLEGVPHETQYF. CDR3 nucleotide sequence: TGCGCCAGCAGCTTGGAAGGGGTGCCCCACGAGACCCAGTACTTC.

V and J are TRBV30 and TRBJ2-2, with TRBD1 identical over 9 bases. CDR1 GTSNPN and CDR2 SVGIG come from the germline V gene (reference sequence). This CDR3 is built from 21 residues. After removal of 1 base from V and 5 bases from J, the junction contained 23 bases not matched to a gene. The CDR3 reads CAWSGIPRTGDGISMTGELFF. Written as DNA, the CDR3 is TGTGCCTGGAGTGGTATTCCTAGGACAGGGGATGGGATTAGTATGACCGGGGAGCTGTTTTTT.

The CDR3 loop reads CASSRSTALNTEAFF. The CDR3, as DNA: TGTGCCAGCAGTAGATCGACAGCCTTGAACACTGAAGCTTTCTTT. The chain couples TRBV27 to TRBJ1-1; D may be TRBD1 (5 bases). Germline V gives CDR1 MNHEY, CDR2 SMNVEV (reference sequence). Trimming took 5 bases from V and 0 from J, leaving 13 bases between them. CDR3 length: 15 amino acids.

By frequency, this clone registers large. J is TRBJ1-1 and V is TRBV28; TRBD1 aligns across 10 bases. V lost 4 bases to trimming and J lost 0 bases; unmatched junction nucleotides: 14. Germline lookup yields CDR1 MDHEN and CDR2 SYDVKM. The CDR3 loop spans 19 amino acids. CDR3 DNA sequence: TGTGCCAGCAGTTCCGGGACAGGGGACTCACTCTTCATGAACACTGAAGCTTTCTTT. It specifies CASSSGTGDSLFMNTEAFF.